Sequencing of this TCR beta chain was carried out in a study of T-cell memory formation after mild COVID-19. TCRdb re-called the 5' RACE reads with MiXCR, one entry per CDR3 protein. The sample has about 180,000 distinct CDR3 sequences, around 16% seen once. Germline lookup yields CDR1 KGHDR and CDR2 SFDVKD. The CDR3 has 17 residues. V lost 4 bases to trimming and J lost 4 bases; unmatched junction nucleotides: 5. This clonotype was seen more than once but under ten times. The sequence was obtained from an adult woman who had mild COVID-19 (a few samples of this study predate the infection). Cell type and time point are not known. Sequenced sample: PBMCs or a T cell subset sorted from them (not recorded which). This chain links TRBV24-1 with TRBJ2-1; TRBD2 matches at 14 bases. The CDR3 coding sequence is TGTGCCACCAGTGACCGGAGGACTAGCGGGAGGTACAATGAGCAGTTCTTC. The encoded protein is CATSDRRTSGRYNEQFF.